This TCR beta chain was documented in a study of blood T cell repertoires in COVID-19. As originally analysed: How many nucleated cells were present was estimated from reference gene primer amplification. TCRdb's table, derived via immunoSEQ multiplex PCR, lists solely in-frame clones and lacks some. Clone size and the V and J calls come from that table; the DNA yielded D and trimming. The table lists hundreds of thousands of clones, approximately 86% of them singletons. This CDR3 region has 15 residues. The germline V gene encodes CDR1 SGHRS and CDR2 YFSETQ. Deletions cut 4 bases from V and 4 bases from J, with 17 bases between.

The source material was peripheral blood. The receptor was derived from an older man with acute or convalescent COVID-19. The J gene is TRBJ1-2, the V gene TRBV5-1; D remains ambiguous. The DNA of the CDR3 is TGCGCCAGCAGCACCATGGGAGGCGAGCCCTATGGCTACACCTTC. Amino acid sequence: CASSTMGGEPYGYTF.